This T cell receptor (beta chain) was recorded in a study of cytomegalovirus exposure and HLA in healthy donors. Germline V gene sequence: CDR1 MRHNA, CDR2 SNTAGT. Trimming took 0 bases from V and 4 from J; bases not matched to a gene: 5. This CDR3 has 16 amino acids. PCR used 60 Vbeta primers and 13 Jbeta primers. TCRdb's table, derived via immunoSEQ multiplex PCR, lists solely in-frame clones and lacks some. This listing includes some 110,000 clones. The rearrangement uses TRBV6-4 and TRBJ2-1; 8 bases are shared with TRBD2. The receptor comes from a man aged 18 to 29 in good health and CMV-seronegative. The sample taken for sequencing was PBMCs. The CDR3 here is CASSDSSSGIYNEQFF. CDR3 DNA: TGTGCCAGCAGTGACTCTAGTAGCGGGATTTACAATGAGCAGTTCTTC.